The entry below describes one T cell receptor beta chain. These data come from a study of OX40 agonist ivuxolimab in advanced cancers. The CDR3 is 13 amino acids. V was pared by 9 bases and J by 0 bases, with 12 bases between. Germline V gene lookup returns CDR1 SNHLY and CDR2 FYNNEI. Profiling relied on immunoSEQ multiplex PCR, and the TCRdb table lists in-frame clones only, not all of them. The sample records about 30,000 clones, about four fifths being singletons. The V call is TRBV2, the J call TRBJ2-7, with a tentative D call TRBD1 (6 bases). The sample was CD4+ or CD8+ T cells sorted from blood, taken in a trial of the OX40 agonist ivuxolimab. The receptor was derived from an adult with an advanced solid tumor such as melanoma, head and neck, liver or kidney cancer. CDR3 residues: CASFDRSSYEQYF. CDR3 DNA: TGTGCCAGTTTCGACAGGAGCTCCTACGAGCAGTACTTC.